This TCR beta chain is drawn from a study of shared clonotypes between healthy human individuals. Study context: The cohort comprised a couple of women and a few men. Their ages spanned 18 to 49 years. Study outcomes and limitations: An anticipated effect of sequencing depth on clonotype sharing among donors was recognized. Relative to memory subsets, naive subsets generally showed larger estimated richness.

In the study's own analysis: Sequence data from immunoSEQ were junction-only and lacked quality scores; consequently, filtering differed. Profiling relied on immunoSEQ multiplex PCR, and the TCRdb table lists in-frame clones only, not all of them. V, J and clone size are those of that table, while D and trimming were read from the DNA. The data hold roughly 2,300,000 clones, with about 90% observed a single time. Germline CDR1 reads SQVTM; CDR2 reads ANQGSEA. This CDR3 comprises 14 residues. Trimming took off 7 bases at V and 1 base at J, with 16 bases between the two ends. To note about this clone: Its antigen is still unknown.

The sequence derives from a man in his late teens or twenties in good health. Some clones in this sample may be carry-over from other donors' samples. The chain carries TRBV29-1 and TRBJ1-2; weak D call: TRBD1 (6 bases). Sequences were obtained from naive CD4+ T cells from PBMCs. Subset of the sample: CD45RA+ positively selected. In DNA form, the CDR3 reads TGCAGCGCTAACCGACAGGACGATAACTATGGCTACACCTTC. It is translated as CSANRQDDNYGYTF.